This T cell receptor (beta chain) was sequenced in a study of beta chain features in type 1 diabetes. V gave up 4 bases and J gave up 2 bases; unmatched junction bases: 6. The CDR3 is 15 residues long. CDR1 is MNHNY, CDR2 SVGAGI, per germline (reference sequence). Sequenced material consisted of expressed TCRB transcripts (all of the isolated RNA was reverse transcribed). The repertoire was sequenced with immunoSEQ multiplex PCR; TCRdb's copy has only in-frame clones and lacks some. The sample lists about 140,000 clones, 10% occurring once. Specimen: naive CD4+ T cells from blood. The rearrangement joins TRBV6-6 to TRBJ2-3; 7 bases line up with TRBD2. This TCR came from a man aged 18 to 30 in good health. Here the CDR3 reads CASSWVGGNTDTQYF. For the CDR3, the DNA is TGTGCCAGCAGTTGGGTCGGGGGGAACACAGATACGCAGTATTTT.